Reported below is one T cell receptor (beta chain). What it binds is not known. Staff drew an approximately 2.5 ml blood sample from each donor. This sample was included in a study of monozygotic twins with inflammatory bowel disease. Overall study results and limits: Clonotypes shared with others were fewer in IBD patients than in healthy twins, especially with disease activity. In the analysis, different T cell subtypes could not be told apart.

Germline values: CDR1 LNHNV, CDR2 YYDKDF (reference sequence). The CDR3 runs 21 residues. From its re-call of the 5' RACE reads, TCRdb lists each CDR3 protein once, without DNA. In all, the sample yields 350,000 to 550,000 distinct CDR3 sequences. The sequenced sample was blood. The V and J genes are TRBV15 and TRBJ2-1; TCRdb returns TRBD2, unconfirmable since there is no DNA. The sequence was collected from a human donor with ulcerative colitis or Crohn's disease, or a healthy co-twin of an affected twin (not recorded which). The CDR3 protein is CATSRENLGLADESSYNEQFF.